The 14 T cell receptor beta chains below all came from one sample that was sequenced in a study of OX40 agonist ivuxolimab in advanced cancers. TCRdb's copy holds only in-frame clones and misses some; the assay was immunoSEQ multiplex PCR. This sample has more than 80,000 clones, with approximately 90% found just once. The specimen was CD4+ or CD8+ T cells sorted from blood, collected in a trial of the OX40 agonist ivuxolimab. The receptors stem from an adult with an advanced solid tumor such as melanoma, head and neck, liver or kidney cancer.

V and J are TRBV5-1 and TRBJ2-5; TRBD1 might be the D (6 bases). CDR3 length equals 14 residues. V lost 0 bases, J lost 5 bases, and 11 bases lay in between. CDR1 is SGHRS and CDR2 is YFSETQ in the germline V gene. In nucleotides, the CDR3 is TGCGCCAGCAGCTTGGACAGGGCCCGGGAGACCCAGTACTTC. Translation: CASSLDRARETQYF.

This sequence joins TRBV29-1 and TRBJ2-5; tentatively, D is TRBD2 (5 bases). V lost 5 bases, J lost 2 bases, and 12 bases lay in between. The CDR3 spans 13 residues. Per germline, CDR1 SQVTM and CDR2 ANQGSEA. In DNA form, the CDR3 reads TGCAGCGTTATTGAGAGGGCGCAAGAGACCCAGTACTTC. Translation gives CSVIERAQETQYF.

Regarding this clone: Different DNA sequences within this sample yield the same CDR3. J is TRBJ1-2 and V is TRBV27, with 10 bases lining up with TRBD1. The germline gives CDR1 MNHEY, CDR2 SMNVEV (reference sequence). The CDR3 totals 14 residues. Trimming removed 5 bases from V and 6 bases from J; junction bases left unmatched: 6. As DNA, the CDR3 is TGTGCCAGCAGTCAAGACAGGGGGCGGCATGGCTACACCTTC. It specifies CASSQDRGRHGYTF.

CDR3 in DNA: TGCGCCAGCAGCCAAGATATGCGCGGGGGGCACAATGAGCAGTTCTTC. Translating it yields CASSQDMRGGHNEQFF. The chain recombines TRBV4-3 with TRBJ2-1; TRBD2 matches 8 bases. The CDR3 runs 16 residues. Germline V CDR1 and CDR2: LGHNA, YSLEER. The V and J ends lost 0 bases and 5 bases, in that order; junction bases with no gene match: 6.

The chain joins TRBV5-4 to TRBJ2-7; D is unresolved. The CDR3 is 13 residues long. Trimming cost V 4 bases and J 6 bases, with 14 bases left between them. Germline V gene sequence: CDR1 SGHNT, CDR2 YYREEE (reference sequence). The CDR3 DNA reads TGTGCCAGCAGCGCTAAAGTGGTCGGCGAGCAGTACTTC. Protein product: CASSAKVVGEQYF.

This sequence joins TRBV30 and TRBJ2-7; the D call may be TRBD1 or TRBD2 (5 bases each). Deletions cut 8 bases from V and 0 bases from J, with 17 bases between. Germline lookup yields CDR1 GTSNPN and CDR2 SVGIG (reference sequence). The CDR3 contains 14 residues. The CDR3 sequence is CARNRDESSYEQYF. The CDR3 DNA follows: TGTGCCCGAAACCGGGACGAGAGCTCCTACGAGCAGTACTTC.

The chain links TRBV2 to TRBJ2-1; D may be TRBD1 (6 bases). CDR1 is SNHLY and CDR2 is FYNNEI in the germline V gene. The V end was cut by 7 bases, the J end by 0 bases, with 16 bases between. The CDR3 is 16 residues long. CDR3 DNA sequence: TGTGCCAGCAAATCCCTGGACAGCAGCTCCTACAATGAGCAGTTCTTC. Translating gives CASKSLDSSSYNEQFF.

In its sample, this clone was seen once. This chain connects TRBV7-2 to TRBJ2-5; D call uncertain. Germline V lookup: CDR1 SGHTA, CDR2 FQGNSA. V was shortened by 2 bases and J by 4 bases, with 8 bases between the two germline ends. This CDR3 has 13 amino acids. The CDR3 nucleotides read TGTGCCAGCAGCTTATCTGGGCCAGAGACCCAGTACTTC. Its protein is CASSLSGPETQYF.

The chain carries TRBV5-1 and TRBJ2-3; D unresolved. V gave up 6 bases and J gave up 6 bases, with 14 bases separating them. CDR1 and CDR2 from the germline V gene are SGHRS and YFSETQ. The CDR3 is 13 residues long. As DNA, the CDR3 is TGCGCCAGCACAAACCCGACCACCGATACGCAGTATTTT. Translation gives CASTNPTTDTQYF.

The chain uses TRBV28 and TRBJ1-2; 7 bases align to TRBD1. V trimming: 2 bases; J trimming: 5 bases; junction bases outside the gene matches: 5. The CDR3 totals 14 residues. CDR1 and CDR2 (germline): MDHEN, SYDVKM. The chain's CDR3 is CASSLTGTEYGYTF. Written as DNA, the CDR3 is TGTGCCAGCAGTTTAACCGGGACAGAGTATGGCTACACCTTC.

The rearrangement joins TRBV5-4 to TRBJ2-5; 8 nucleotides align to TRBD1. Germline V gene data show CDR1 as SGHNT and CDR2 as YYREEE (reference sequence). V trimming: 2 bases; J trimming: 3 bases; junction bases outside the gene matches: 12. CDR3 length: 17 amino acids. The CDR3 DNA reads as TGTGCCAGCAGCTTTTATCGGGCCAGGGGGCGGGAAGAGACCCAGTACTTC. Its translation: CASSFYRARGREETQYF. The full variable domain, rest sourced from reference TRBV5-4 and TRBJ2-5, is ETGVTQSPTHLIKTRGQQVTLRCSSQSGHNTVSWYQQALGQGPQFIFQYYREEENGRGNFPPRFSGLQFPNYSSELNVNALELDDSALYLCASSFYRARGREETQYFGPGTRLLVL.

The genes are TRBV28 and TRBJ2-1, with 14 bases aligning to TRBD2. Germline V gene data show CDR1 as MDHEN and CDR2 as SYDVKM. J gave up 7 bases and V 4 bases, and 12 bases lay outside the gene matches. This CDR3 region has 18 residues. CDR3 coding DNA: TGTGCCAGCAGTTCAAGGACCCGACTAGCGGGGGGGCGGAATGAGCAGTTCTTC. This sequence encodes CASSSRTRLAGGRNEQFF.

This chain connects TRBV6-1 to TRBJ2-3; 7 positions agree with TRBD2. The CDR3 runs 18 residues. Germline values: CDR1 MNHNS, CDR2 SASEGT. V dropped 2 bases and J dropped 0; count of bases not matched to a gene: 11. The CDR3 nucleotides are TGTGCCAGCAGTGAAAACCCCCTGGGTAGCGGGAGCACAGATACGCAGTATTTT. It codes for CASSENPLGSGSTDTQYF.

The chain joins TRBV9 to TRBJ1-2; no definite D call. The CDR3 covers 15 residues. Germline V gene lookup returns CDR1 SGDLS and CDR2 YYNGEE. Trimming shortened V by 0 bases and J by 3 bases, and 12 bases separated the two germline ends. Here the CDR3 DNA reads TGTGCCAGCAGCGTAGCTGGGTTTGGGGACTATGGCTACACCTTC. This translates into CASSVAGFGDYGYTF.